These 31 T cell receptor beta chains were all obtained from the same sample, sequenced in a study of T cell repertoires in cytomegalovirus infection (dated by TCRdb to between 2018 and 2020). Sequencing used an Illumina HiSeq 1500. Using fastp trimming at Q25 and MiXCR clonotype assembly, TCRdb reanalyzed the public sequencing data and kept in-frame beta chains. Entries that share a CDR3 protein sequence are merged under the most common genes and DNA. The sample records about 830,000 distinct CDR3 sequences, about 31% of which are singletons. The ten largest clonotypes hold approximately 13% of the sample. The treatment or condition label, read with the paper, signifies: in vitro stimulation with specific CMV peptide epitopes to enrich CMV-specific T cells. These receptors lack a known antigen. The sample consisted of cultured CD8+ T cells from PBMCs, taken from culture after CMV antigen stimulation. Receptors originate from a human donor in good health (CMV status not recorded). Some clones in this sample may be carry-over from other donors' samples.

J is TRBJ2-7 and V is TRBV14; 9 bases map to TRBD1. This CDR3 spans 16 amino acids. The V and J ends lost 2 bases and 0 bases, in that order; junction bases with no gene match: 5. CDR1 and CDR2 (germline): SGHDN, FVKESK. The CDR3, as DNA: TGTGCCAGCAGCCAAATTCCGGGACAGGGCTCCTACGAGCAGTACTTC. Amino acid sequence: CASSQIPGQGSYEQYF.

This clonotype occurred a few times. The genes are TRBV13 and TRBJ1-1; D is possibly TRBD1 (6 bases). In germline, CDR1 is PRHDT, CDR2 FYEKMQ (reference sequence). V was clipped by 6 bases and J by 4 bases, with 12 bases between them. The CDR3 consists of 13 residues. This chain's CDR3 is CASSTGALTEAFF. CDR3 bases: TGTGCCAGCAGTACGGGGGCTCTCACTGAAGCTTTCTTT.

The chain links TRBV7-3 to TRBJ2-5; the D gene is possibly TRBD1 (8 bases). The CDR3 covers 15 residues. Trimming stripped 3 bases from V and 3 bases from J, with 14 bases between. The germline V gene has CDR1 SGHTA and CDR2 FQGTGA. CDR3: CASSLWGGQEETQYF. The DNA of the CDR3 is TGTGCCAGCAGCTTGTGGGGGGGACAGGAAGAGACCCAGTACTTC.

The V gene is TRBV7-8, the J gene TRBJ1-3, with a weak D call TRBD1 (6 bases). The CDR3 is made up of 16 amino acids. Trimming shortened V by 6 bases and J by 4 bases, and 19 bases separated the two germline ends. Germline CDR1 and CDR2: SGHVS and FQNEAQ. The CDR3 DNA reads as TGTGCCAGCAGTTTTTTTGCGGGGGCTAACGGAAACACCATATATTTT. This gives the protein CASSFFAGANGNTIYF.

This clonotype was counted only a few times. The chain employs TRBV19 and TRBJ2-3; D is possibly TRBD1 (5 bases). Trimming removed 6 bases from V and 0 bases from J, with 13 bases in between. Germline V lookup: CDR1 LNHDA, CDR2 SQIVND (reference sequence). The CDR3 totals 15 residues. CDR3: CASSEGHASTDTQYF. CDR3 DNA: TGTGCCAGTAGCGAAGGACATGCTAGCACAGATACGCAGTATTTT.

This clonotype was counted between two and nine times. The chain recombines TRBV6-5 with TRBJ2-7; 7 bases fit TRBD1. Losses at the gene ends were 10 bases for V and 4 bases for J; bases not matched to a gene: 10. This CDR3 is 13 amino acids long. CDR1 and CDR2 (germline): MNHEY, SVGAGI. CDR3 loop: CATFPGQPYEQYV. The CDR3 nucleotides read TGTGCCACCTTTCCGGGACAGCCTTACGAGCAGTACGTC.

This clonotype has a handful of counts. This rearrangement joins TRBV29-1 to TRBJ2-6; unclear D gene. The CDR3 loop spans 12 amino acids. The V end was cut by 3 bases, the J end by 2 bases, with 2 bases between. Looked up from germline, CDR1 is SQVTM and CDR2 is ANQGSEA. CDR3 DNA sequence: TGCAGCGTTGACCCTGGGGCCAACGTCCTGACTTTC. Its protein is CSVDPGANVLTF.

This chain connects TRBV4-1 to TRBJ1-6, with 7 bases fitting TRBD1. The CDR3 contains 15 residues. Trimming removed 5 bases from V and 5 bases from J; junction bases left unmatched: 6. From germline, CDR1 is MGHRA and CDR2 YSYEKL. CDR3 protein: CASSFRQGNNSPLHF. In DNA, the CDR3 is TGCGCCAGCAGCTTTCGACAGGGCAATAATTCACCCCTCCACTTT.

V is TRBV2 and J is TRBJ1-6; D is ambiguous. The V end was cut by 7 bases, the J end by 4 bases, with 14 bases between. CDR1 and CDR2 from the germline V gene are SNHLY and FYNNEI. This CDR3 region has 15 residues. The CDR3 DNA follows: TGTGCCAGCACCGAGGGTGGTTTTTATAATTCACCCCTCCACTTT. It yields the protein CASTEGGFYNSPLHF.

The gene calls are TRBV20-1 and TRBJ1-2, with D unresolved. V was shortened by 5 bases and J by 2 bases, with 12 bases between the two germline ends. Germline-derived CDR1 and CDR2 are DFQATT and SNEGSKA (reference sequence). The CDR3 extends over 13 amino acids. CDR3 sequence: CSAYPDGNYGYTF. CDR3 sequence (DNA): TGCAGTGCTTACCCCGACGGGAACTATGGCTACACCTTC.

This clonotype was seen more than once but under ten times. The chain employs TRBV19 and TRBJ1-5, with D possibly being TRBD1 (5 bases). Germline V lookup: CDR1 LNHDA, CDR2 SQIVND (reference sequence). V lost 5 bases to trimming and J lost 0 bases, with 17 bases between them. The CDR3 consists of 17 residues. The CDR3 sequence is CASSPPGWGTSNQPQHF. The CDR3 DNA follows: TGTGCCAGTAGTCCTCCAGGATGGGGGACTAGCAATCAGCCCCAGCATTTT. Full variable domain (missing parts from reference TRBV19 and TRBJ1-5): DGGITQSPKYLFRKEGQNVTLSCEQNLNHDAMYWYRQDPGQGLRLIYYSQIVNDFQKGDIAEGYSVSREKKESFPLTVTSAQKNPTAFYLCASSPPGWGTSNQPQHFGDGTRLSIL.

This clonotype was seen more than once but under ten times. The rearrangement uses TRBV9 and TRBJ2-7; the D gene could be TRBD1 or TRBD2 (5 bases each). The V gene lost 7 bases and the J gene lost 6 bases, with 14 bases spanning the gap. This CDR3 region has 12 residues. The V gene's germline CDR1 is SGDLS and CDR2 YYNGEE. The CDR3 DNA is TGTGCCAGCGCGTCGTCAGGGACCGAGCAGTACGTC. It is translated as CASASSGTEQYV.

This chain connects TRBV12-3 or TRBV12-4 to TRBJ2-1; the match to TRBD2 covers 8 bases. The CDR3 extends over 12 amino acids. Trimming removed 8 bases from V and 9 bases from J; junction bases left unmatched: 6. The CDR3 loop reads CASDRGGGEQFF. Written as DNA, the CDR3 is TGTGCCAGCGACCGGGGGGGTGGTGAGCAGTTCTTC.

CDR3 sequence: CASSQDTGTASYNEQFF. The CDR3 DNA reads as TGCGCCAGCAGCCAAGATACCGGGACAGCGTCCTACAATGAGCAGTTCTTC. This chain uses TRBV4-1 with TRBJ2-1, with TRBD1 matching 7 bases. V shed 0 bases, J shed 1 base, and the junction held 6 bases outside the gene matches. Germline values: CDR1 MGHRA, CDR2 YSYEKL. The CDR3 runs 17 residues.

The CDR3 region is CASSGDSAETQYF. CDR3 sequence (DNA): TGTGCCAGCAGTGGAGACAGTGCCGAGACCCAGTACTTC. The chain combines TRBV25-1 with TRBJ2-5, with D perhaps TRBD1 (5 bases). V was trimmed by 4 bases and J by 5 bases, leaving 11 bases between them. Germline CDR1 MGHDK, CDR2 SYGVNS. The CDR3 is 13 residues long. Drawing the rest from reference TRBV25-1 and TRBJ2-5, the complete variable domain is EADIYQTPRYLVIGTGKKITLECSQTMGHDKMYWYQQDPGMELHLIHYSYGVNSTEKGDLSSESTVSRIRTEHFPLTLESARPSHTSQYLCASSGDSAETQYFGPGTRLLVL.

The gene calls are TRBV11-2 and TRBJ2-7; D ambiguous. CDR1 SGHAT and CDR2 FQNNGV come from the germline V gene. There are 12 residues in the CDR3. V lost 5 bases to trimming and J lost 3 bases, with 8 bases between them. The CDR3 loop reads CASSQGIYEQYV. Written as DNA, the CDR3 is TGTGCCAGCAGCCAAGGGATCTACGAGCAGTACGTC.

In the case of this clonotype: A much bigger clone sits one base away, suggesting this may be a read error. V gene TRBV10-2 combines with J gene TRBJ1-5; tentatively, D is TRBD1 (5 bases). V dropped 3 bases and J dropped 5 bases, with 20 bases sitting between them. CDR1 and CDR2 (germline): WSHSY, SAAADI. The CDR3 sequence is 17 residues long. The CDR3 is CASSDFPWKRGDQPQHF. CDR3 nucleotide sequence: TGCGCCAGCAGTGATTTTCCATGGAAGAGGGGCGATCAGCCCCAGCATTTT.

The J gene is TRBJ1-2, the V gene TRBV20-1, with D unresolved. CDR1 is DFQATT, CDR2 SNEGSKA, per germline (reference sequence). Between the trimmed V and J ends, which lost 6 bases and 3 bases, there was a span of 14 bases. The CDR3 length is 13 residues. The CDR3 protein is CSAQLKGHYGYTF. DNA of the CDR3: TGCAGTGCCCAATTAAAAGGCCACTATGGCTACACCTTC.

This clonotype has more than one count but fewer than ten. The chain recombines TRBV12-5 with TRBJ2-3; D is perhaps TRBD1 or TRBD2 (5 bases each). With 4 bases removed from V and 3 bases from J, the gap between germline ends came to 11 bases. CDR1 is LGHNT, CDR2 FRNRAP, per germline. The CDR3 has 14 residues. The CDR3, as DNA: TGTGCTAGTGGTTGGGACCTTGGGACAGATACGCAGTATTTT. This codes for CASGWDLGTDTQYF. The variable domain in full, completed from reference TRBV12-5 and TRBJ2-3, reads DARVTQTPRHKVTEMGQEVTMRCQPILGHNTVFWYRQTMMQGLELLAYFRNRAPLDDSGMPKDRFSAEMPDATLATLKIQPSEPRDSAVYFCASGWDLGTDTQYFGPGTRLTVL.

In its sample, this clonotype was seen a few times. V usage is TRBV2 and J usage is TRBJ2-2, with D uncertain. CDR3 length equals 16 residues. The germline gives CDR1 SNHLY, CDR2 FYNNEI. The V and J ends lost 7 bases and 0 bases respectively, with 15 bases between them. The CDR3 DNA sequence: TGTGCCAGCATCCTCGTTGCGACACCGAACACCGGGGAGCTGTTTTTT. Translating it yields CASILVATPNTGELFF. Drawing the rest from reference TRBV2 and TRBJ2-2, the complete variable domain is EPEVTQTPSHQVTQMGQEVILRCVPISNHLYFYWYRQILGQKVEFLVSFYNNEISEKSEIFDDQFSVERPDGSNFTLKIRSTKLEDSAMYFCASILVATPNTGELFFGEGSRLTVL.

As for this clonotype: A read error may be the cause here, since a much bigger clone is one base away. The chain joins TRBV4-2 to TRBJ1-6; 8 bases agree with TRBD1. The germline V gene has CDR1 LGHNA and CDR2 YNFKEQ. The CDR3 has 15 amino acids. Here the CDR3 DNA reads TGTGCCAACAGCCTAGGTGAAGACAGGGGCTCACCCCTCCACTTT. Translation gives CANSLGEDRGSPLHF.

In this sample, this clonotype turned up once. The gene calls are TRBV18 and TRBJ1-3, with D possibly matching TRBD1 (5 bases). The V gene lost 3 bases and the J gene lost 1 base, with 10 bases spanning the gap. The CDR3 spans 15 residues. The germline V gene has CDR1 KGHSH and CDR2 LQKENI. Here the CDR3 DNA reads TGTGCCAGCTCACCGGAGTCAGGGTCTGGAAACACCATATATTTT. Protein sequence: CASSPESGSGNTIYF.

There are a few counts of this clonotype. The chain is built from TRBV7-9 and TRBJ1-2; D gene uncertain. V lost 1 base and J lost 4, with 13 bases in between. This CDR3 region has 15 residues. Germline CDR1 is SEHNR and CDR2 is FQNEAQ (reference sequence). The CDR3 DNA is TGTGCCAGCAGCTTAGACGGAGAGCTAATCTATGGCTACACCTTC. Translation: CASSLDGELIYGYTF.

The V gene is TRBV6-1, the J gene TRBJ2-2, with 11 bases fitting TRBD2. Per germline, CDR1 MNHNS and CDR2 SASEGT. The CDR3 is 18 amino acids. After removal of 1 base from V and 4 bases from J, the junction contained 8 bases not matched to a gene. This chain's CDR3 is CASSEEGGSGGVTGELFF. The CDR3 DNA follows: TGTGCCAGCAGTGAAGAAGGGGGTAGCGGGGGGGTCACCGGGGAGCTGTTTTTT.

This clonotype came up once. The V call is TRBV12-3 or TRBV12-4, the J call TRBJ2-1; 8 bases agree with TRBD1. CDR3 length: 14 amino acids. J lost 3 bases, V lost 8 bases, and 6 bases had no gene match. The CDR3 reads CASGQGAHYNEQFF. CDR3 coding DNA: TGTGCCAGCGGCCAGGGGGCCCACTACAATGAGCAGTTCTTC.

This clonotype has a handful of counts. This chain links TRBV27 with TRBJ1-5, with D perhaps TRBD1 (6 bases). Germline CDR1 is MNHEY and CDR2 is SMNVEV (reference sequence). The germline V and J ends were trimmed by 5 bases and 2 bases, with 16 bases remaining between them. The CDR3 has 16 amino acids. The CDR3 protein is CASSPLAGDGNQPQHF. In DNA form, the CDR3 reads TGTGCCAGCAGTCCCCTCGCAGGGGACGGCAATCAGCCCCAGCATTTT.

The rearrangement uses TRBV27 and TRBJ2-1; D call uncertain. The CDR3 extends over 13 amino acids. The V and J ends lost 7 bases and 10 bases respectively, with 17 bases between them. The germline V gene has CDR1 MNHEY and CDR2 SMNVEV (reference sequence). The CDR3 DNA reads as TGTGCCAGCATGGCCTTTAGCCCTACGGAGCAGTTCTTC. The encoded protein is CASMAFSPTEQFF.

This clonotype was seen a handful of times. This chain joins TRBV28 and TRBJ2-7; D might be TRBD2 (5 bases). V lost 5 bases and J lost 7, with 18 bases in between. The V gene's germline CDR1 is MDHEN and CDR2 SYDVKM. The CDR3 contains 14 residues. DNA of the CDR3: TGTGCCAGCAGTCTGGACTTGGGTTTGAGGGAGCAGTACGTC. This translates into CASSLDLGLREQYV.

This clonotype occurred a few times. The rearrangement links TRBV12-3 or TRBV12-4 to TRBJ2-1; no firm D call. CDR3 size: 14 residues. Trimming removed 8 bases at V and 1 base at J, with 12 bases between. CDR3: CASREVGSYNEQFF. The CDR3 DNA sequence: TGTGCCAGCCGTGAGGTCGGGTCCTACAATGAGCAGTTCTTC.

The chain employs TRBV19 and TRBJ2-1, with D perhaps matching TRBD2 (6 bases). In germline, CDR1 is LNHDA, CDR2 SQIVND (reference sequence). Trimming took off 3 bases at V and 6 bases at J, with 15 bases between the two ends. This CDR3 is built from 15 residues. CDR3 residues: CASSIGGRQVNEQFF. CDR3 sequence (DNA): TGTGCCAGTAGTATTGGTGGGAGGCAGGTCAATGAGCAGTTCTTC.

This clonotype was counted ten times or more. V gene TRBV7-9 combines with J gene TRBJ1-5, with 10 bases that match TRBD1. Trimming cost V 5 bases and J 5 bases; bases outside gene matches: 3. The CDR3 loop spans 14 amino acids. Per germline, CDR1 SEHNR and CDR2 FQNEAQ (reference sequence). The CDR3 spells CASSLGQGDQPQHF. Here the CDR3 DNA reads TGTGCCAGCAGCCTAGGACAGGGGGATCAGCCCCAGCATTTT.